This note documents a single TCR beta chain sequence. Its antigen is unidentified. A much larger clone is a single base away; this may be a read error. The length of the CDR3 is 15 residues. Germline lookup yields CDR1 KGHDR and CDR2 SFDVKD. Every sample yielded at least 7 million isolated PBMCs. This specimen comes from a study of blood T cells in healthy people across ages. On the study more broadly: About one barcoded TCR beta cDNA was captured per two T cells.

Points from the study as a whole: Versus aged donors, long-lived donors had higher diversity and more naive CD4+ cells.

The second PCR ran about 6 to 12 cycles with a sample-barcoded 5' primer and J-beta primers. TCRdb passed the 5' RACE reads through MiXCR, listing each CDR3 protein once. The sample consists of 550,000 to 800,000 distinct CDR3 sequences, under 25% of them appearing once. The chain employs TRBV24-1 and TRBJ2-1; maybe TRBD1 (6 bases). Sequenced input: blood. This TCR was recovered from a man between 65 and 85 years old in good health. Here the CDR3 reads CAPSDVGGAYNEQFF. The CDR3 DNA follows: TGTGCCCCCAGTGATGTAGGGGGAGCCTACAATGAGCAGTTCTTC.